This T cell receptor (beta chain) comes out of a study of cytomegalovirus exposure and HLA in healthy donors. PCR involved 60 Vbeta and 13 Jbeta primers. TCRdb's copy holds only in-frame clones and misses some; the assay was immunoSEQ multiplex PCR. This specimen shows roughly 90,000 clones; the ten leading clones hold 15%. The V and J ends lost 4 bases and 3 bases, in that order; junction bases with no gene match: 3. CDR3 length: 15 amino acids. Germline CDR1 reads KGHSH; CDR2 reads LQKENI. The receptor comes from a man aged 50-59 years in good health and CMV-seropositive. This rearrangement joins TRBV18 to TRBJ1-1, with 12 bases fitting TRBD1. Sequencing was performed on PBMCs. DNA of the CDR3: TGTGCCAGCTCACGGGACAGGGGGCTTGACACTGAAGCTTTCTTT. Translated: CASSRDRGLDTEAFF.